This is a list of T cell receptor beta chains from one sample in a study of cytomegalovirus exposure and HLA in healthy donors. TCRdb keeps only in-frame clones here, not all; method: immunoSEQ multiplex PCR. There are roughly 120,000 clones in the sample; around two thirds occur only once, and about 8.2% lies in the top ten. The source material was PBMCs. The receptors here all came from a woman between 35 and 50 years old in good health and CMV-seropositive. Both conserved end residues are part of each CDR3. The D gene is left open where the match is weak. Clone size is not always given. Where it is, it says once, few, many or a class for expanded clones.

v_call,d_call,j_call,clone_size,cdr3_nt,cdr3_aa
TRBV7-9,.,TRBJ1-1,.,TGTGCCAGCAGCTCCCGACAGGATTCCACTGAAGCTTTCTTT,CASSSRQDSTEAFF
TRBV7-2,.,TRBJ2-5,few,TGTGCCAGCAGCTACCGGGACTGGAACGAAAAAGAGACCCAGTACTTC,CASSYRDWNEKETQYF
TRBV7-6,.,TRBJ2-2,few,TGTGCCAGCAGCTTAATGGGGGCCGCCGGGGAGCTGTTTTTT,CASSLMGAAGELFF
TRBV7-6,.,TRBJ2-3,few,TGTGCCAGCAGCCCTCGACTCACAACGGATACGCAGTATTTT,CASSPRLTTDTQYF
TRBV4-1,TRBD1,TRBJ2-3,once,TGCGCCAGCAGCCAAGGACAGGGGAGGGATACGCAGTATTTT,CASSQGQGRDTQYF
TRBV29-1,TRBD1,TRBJ1-1,once,TGCAGCGTTGAAGTTCGGCAGGGGGGACGCGAAGCTTTCTTT,CSVEVRQGGREAFF
TRBV28,.,TRBJ2-1,few,TGTGCCAGCAGCGGTTCCTACAATGAGCAGTTCTTC,CASSGSYNEQFF
TRBV6-1,TRBD1,TRBJ1-5,.,TGTGCCAGCAGTAACCGGGACAGAAAAAATCAGCCCCAGCATTTT,CASSNRDRKNQPQHF
TRBV13,.,TRBJ2-3,once,TGTGCCAGCAGCCACGGGACTCGCACAGATACGCAGTATTTT,CASSHGTRTDTQYF
TRBV4-3,TRBD1,TRBJ1-2,.,TGCGCCAGCAGCCAGTGGTCCGGACAGGGGATGGTTGGTGGCTACACCTTC,CASSQWSGQGMVGGYTF
TRBV9,.,TRBJ1-2,.,TGTGCCAGCAGCGTAGATGCCAGGGTCTATGGCTACACCTTC,CASSVDARVYGYTF
TRBV6-6,.,TRBJ1-1,once,TGTGCCAGCAGAAACATACAGAACCTGAACACTGAAGCTTTCTTT,CASRNIQNLNTEAFF
TRBV11-3,.,TRBJ2-7,.,TGTGCCAGCAGCTTAGGGGGGGTGCGCGAGCAGTACTTC,CASSLGGVREQYF
TRBV5-1,.,TRBJ1-2,.,TGCGCCAGCAGCTTGGACCTCGGGGAGGGGGGCTACACCTTC,CASSLDLGEGGYTF
TRBV4-1,.,TRBJ2-3,.,TGCGCCAGCAGCCAACAGGGGTTAAGCACAGATACGCAGTATTTT,CASSQQGLSTDTQYF
TRBV7-9,TRBD1,TRBJ2-5,.,TGTGCCAGCAGCGCAGGACAGGGTTCAGGGACCCAGTACTTC,CASSAGQGSGTQYF
TRBV7-9,TRBD1,TRBJ1-2,.,TGTGCCAGCAGCCCCCCGACAGGGGACGGCTACACCTTC,CASSPPTGDGYTF
TRBV6-1,TRBD2,TRBJ2-1,.,TGTGCCAGCAGTGCAGGCGCTAGCGGCTACAATGAGCAGTTCTTC,CASSAGASGYNEQFF
TRBV27,TRBD1,TRBJ1-6,.,TGTGCCAGCAGTTCCGGGACAGGCTCCTCACCCCTCCACTTT,CASSSGTGSSPLHF
TRBV4-2,TRBD1,TRBJ1-6,.,TGTGCCAGCAGCCAAGATGGAAGGACAGGGGACCGGCCCGGTTCACCCCTCCACTTT,CASSQDGRTGDRPGSPLHF
TRBV4-3,.,TRBJ1-2,.,TGCGCCAGCAGCCAAGCCCCGGCAACACCCTCAGCGGGGGGCTACACCTTC,CASSQAPATPSAGGYTF
TRBV29-1,.,TRBJ1-1,.,TGCAGCGTTGTATACGGGACTGAAGCTTTCTTT,CSVVYGTEAFF
TRBV7-9,TRBD2,TRBJ2-7,.,TGTGCCAGCAGCTTAGCGAGGACTAGCGGGAGCTACGAGCAGTACTTC,CASSLARTSGSYEQYF
TRBV2,.,TRBJ2-1,.,TGTGCCAGCAGTGAGTCCCTGTTTTCCGGTCTCGTAGTCTTC,CASSESLFSGLVVF